Each of the 29 T cell receptor beta chains below was sequenced from the same sample in a study of OX40 agonist ivuxolimab in advanced cancers. Assay: immunoSEQ multiplex PCR; the TCRdb copy retains only in-frame clones and omits some. The sample has some 87,000 clones; 94% are singletons. The sequences come from CD4+ or CD8+ T cells sorted from blood, collected in a trial of the OX40 agonist ivuxolimab. The receptors originated from an adult with an advanced solid tumor such as melanoma, head and neck, liver or kidney cancer.

This chain joins TRBV6-1 and TRBJ2-1, with D unclear. The V gene lost 6 bases and the J gene lost 6 bases, with 18 bases spanning the gap. Germline values: CDR1 MNHNS, CDR2 SASEGT. The CDR3 consists of 15 residues. CDR3 DNA: TGTGCCAGCAGCCCCTGGATGGTGGCGGCCAATGAGCAGTTCTTC. Its translation: CASSPWMVAANEQFF.

CDR3 sequence (DNA): TGTGCCAGCAGTTTGGGGGGTCTAGTCCTGGATGAGCAGTTCTTC. Its translation is CASSLGGLVLDEQFF. The chain joins TRBV27 to TRBJ2-1; possibly TRBD2 for D (6 bases). Trimming removed 3 bases from V and 8 bases from J, with 17 bases in between. Germline assignment: CDR1 MNHEY and CDR2 SMNVEV (reference sequence). The CDR3 covers 15 residues.

V and J are TRBV29-1 and TRBJ2-1, with unresolved D. CDR3 length equals 10 residues. Germline CDR1 reads SQVTM; CDR2 reads ANQGSEA. V shed 4 bases and J shed 8 bases, with 6 bases lying between them. The CDR3 coding sequence is TGCAGCGTTGTGGAATATGAGCAGTTCTTC. It translates to CSVVEYEQFF.

J is TRBJ2-1 and V is TRBV28, with D possibly matching TRBD2 (5 bases). The CDR3 runs to 15 residues. Trimming took off 3 bases at V and 5 bases at J, with 14 bases between the two ends. CDR1 and CDR2 (germline): MDHEN, SYDVKM. The CDR3 here is CASSFWGETNNEQFF. The CDR3, as DNA: TGTGCCAGCAGTTTTTGGGGAGAGACTAACAATGAGCAGTTCTTC.

This clone was observed once. The rearrangement joins TRBV14 to TRBJ2-7; D perhaps matches TRBD2 (5 bases). The V gene lost 4 bases and the J gene lost 1 base, with 5 bases spanning the gap. The CDR3 covers 12 residues. Germline assignment: CDR1 SGHDN and CDR2 FVKESK. DNA of the CDR3: TGTGCCAGCAGCCGGAGGTCCTACGAGCAGTACTTC. Amino acids: CASSRRSYEQYF.

This chain links TRBV5-8 with TRBJ2-3, with unresolved D. The CDR3 length is 14 residues. The V and J ends lost 1 base and 3 bases respectively, with 9 bases between them. Germline V gene lookup returns CDR1 SGHTS and CDR2 YDEGEE. The CDR3 DNA sequence: TGTGCCAGCAGCTTGAAGCTAAGTACAGATACGCAGTATTTT. Amino acid sequence: CASSLKLSTDTQYF. Full variable domain (outside the CDR3, taken from reference TRBV5-8 and TRBJ2-3): EAGVTQSPTHLIKTRGQQATLRCSPISGHTSVYWYQQALGLGLQFLLWYDEGEERNRGNFPPRFSGRQFPNYSSELNVNALELEDSALYLCASSLKLSTDTQYFGPGTRLTVL.

This chain connects TRBV5-4 to TRBJ2-5; a weak D match, TRBD2 (6 bases). The V gene's germline CDR1 is SGHNT and CDR2 YYREEE (reference sequence). The CDR3 extends over 15 amino acids. Trimming removed 3 bases from V and 5 bases from J, with 17 bases in between. The CDR3 DNA is TGTGCCAGCAGCTCGATGGACTACGGTATGGAGACCCAGTACTTC. Its protein is CASSSMDYGMETQYF. The full variable domain, with the rest looked up from reference TRBV5-4 and TRBJ2-5, is ETGVTQSPTHLIKTRGQQVTLRCSSQSGHNTVSWYQQALGQGPQFIFQYYREEENGRGNFPPRFSGLQFPNYSSELNVNALELDDSALYLCASSSMDYGMETQYFGPGTRLLVL.

To note about this clone: This CDR3 is also generated by other DNA sequences in the sample. The gene calls are TRBV27 and TRBJ2-1; 13 bases match TRBD2. CDR3 size: 15 residues. V was clipped by 5 bases and J by 9 bases; unmatched bases: 7. In germline, CDR1 is MNHEY, CDR2 SMNVEV (reference sequence). The CDR3 DNA sequence: TGTGCCAGCAGTCCGGGGACTAGCGGGACCGGTGAGCAGTTCTTC. It is translated as CASSPGTSGTGEQFF.

The genes are TRBV7-2 and TRBJ2-7; tentatively, D is TRBD2 (6 bases). V lost 2 bases to trimming and J lost 4 bases, with 12 bases between them. The germline V gene encodes CDR1 SGHTA and CDR2 FQGNSA. CDR3 size: 14 residues. In DNA, the CDR3 is TGTGCCAGCAGCTTATCTATGGGGGGATACGAGCAGTACTTC. Amino acids: CASSLSMGGYEQYF.

For the CDR3, the DNA is TGTGCCAGCAGCTACCCACCCGAGAGGGGAGATGAAAAACTGTTTTTT. Translated: CASSYPPERGDEKLFF. The V call is TRBV7-2, the J call TRBJ1-4; D is perhaps TRBD1 (5 bases). CDR3 length: 16 amino acids. Germline loops: CDR1 SGHTA, CDR2 FQGNSA. Trimming cost V 4 bases and J 6 bases, with 18 bases left between them.

V usage is TRBV5-8 and J usage is TRBJ1-6; D is perhaps TRBD1 (6 bases). The germline gives CDR1 SGHTS, CDR2 YDEGEE. Trimming took off 2 bases at V and 6 bases at J, with 12 bases between the two ends. CDR3 length: 15 amino acids. The CDR3, as DNA: TGTGCCAGCAGCTTTGGCGGCAGGGGTAATTCACCCCTCCACTTT. Translation: CASSFGGRGNSPLHF.

The genes are TRBV11-2 and TRBJ1-2; 9 bases map to TRBD1. V lost 1 base to trimming and J lost 0 bases; unmatched junction nucleotides: 6. CDR3 length equals 17 residues. Germline loops: CDR1 SGHAT, CDR2 FQNNGV. The CDR3 spells CASSLAGTGRPNYGYTF. The DNA of the CDR3 is TGTGCCAGCAGCTTAGCGGGGACAGGGCGCCCTAACTATGGCTACACCTTC.

This clone has a handful of counts. V gene TRBV6-5 combines with J gene TRBJ2-1; D possibly corresponds to TRBD2 (5 bases). Trimming shortened V by 2 bases and J by 8 bases, and 16 bases separated the two germline ends. This CDR3 has 15 amino acids. CDR1 and CDR2 from the germline V gene are MNHEY and SVGAGI. The CDR3 DNA is TGTGCCAGCAGTTACGCCCAGCGGTACCTCGATGAGCAGTTCTTC. Residues: CASSYAQRYLDEQFF.

This chain links TRBV11-3 with TRBJ2-7; the match to TRBD1 covers 10 bases. There are 14 residues in the CDR3. With V trimmed by 3 bases and J by 5 bases, 4 bases remained unmatched. Germline V lookup: CDR1 SGHNT, CDR2 YENEEA. The CDR3 protein is CASSFDRGRHEQYF. CDR3 coding DNA: TGTGCCAGCAGCTTCGACAGGGGGCGCCACGAGCAGTACTTC.

This clone has a single count. The V and J genes are TRBV2 and TRBJ2-3; TRBD1 matches at 8 bases. The J segment lost 5 bases and the V segment lost 6 bases, leaving 10 bases of the junction unmatched. Germline CDR1 reads SNHLY; CDR2 reads FYNNEI. The CDR3 runs 15 residues. The CDR3 is CASRGGQALGDTQYF. Written as DNA, the CDR3 is TGTGCCAGCAGAGGGGGACAGGCCCTCGGAGATACGCAGTATTTT.

The genes are TRBV9 and TRBJ2-1; 8 bases are a match to TRBD2. CDR1 SGDLS and CDR2 YYNGEE come from the germline V gene. V shed 0 bases and J 5 bases; nucleotides not matched to a gene: 4. The CDR3 is 15 amino acids. In DNA, the CDR3 is TGTGCCAGCAGCGTAGGCGGGAGGACTGACAATGAGCAGTTCTTC. Translating gives CASSVGGRTDNEQFF.

The V gene is TRBV30, the J gene TRBJ2-1; 14 bases fit TRBD2. Looked up from germline, CDR1 is GTSNPN and CDR2 is SVGIG (reference sequence). The CDR3 contains 18 residues. The junction had 13 bases not matched to a gene; V was cut back by 5 bases and J by 4 bases. Here the CDR3 reads CAWLVKPGTSGGYNEQFF. The CDR3 DNA reads TGTGCCTGGCTTGTGAAGCCGGGGACTAGCGGGGGATACAATGAGCAGTTCTTC.

V gene TRBV9 combines with J gene TRBJ1-4; a weak D match, TRBD1 (5 bases). Deletions cut 0 bases from V and 6 bases from J, with 21 bases between. The length of the CDR3 is 18 residues. CDR1 and CDR2 (germline): SGDLS, YYNGEE. Here the CDR3 reads CASSVDIQSGGRHEKLFF. In DNA, the CDR3 is TGTGCCAGCAGCGTAGATATTCAGTCGGGGGGAAGACATGAAAAACTGTTTTTT.

V and J are TRBV7-8 and TRBJ1-1; TRBD1 might be the D (6 bases). Looked up from germline, CDR1 is SGHVS and CDR2 is FQNEAQ. This CDR3 has 12 residues. V was trimmed by 2 bases and J by 8 bases, leaving 9 bases between them. The CDR3 is CASSLTGTEAFF. The CDR3 DNA is TGTGCCAGCAGCTTAACCGGGACAGAAGCTTTCTTT. The entire variable domain, with the rest obtained from reference TRBV7-8 and TRBJ1-1, is as follows: GAGVSQSPRYKVAKRGQDVALRCDPISGHVSLFWYQQALGQGPEFLTYFQNEAQLDKSGLPSDRFFAERPEGSVSTLKIQRTQQEDSAVYLCASSLTGTEAFFGQGTRLTVV.

The genes are TRBV9 and TRBJ1-4; D gene ambiguous. CDR3 length equals 14 residues. The germline V and J ends were trimmed by 3 bases and 6 bases, with 12 bases remaining between them. CDR1 and CDR2 from the germline V gene are SGDLS and YYNGEE. This CDR3 reads CASSESGRDEKLFF. The CDR3 nucleotides are TGTGCCAGCAGCGAGTCGGGGAGGGATGAAAAACTGTTTTTT. Drawing the rest from reference TRBV9 and TRBJ1-4, the complete variable domain is DSGVTQTPKHLITATGQRVTLRCSPRSGDLSVYWYQQSLDQGLQFLIQYYNGEERAKGNILERFSAQQFPDLHSELNLSSLELGDSALYFCASSESGRDEKLFFGSGTQLSVL.

This sequence joins TRBV5-1 and TRBJ2-3; D gene ambiguous. Germline V gene sequence: CDR1 SGHRS, CDR2 YFSETQ. The V end was cut by 0 bases, the J end by 4 bases, with 12 bases between. The CDR3 loop spans 15 amino acids. For the CDR3, the DNA is TGCGCCAGCAGCTTGGCCCGGGTGGGTCCAGATACGCAGTATTTT. It yields the protein CASSLARVGPDTQYF.

This clone came up once. The chain couples TRBV4-1 to TRBJ1-2; maybe TRBD1 (5 bases). Germline assignment: CDR1 MGHRA and CDR2 YSYEKL. V was shortened by 3 bases and J by 3 bases, with 14 bases between the two germline ends. CDR3 size: 15 residues. Written as DNA, the CDR3 is TGCGCCAGCAGCCACACAACCGGGACGCACTATGGCTACACCTTC. It yields the protein CASSHTTGTHYGYTF.

The J gene is TRBJ2-3, the V gene TRBV6-5; D might be TRBD2 (6 bases). V was pared by 0 bases and J by 2 bases, with 9 bases between. CDR3 length equals 15 residues. The germline V gene has CDR1 MNHEY and CDR2 SVGAGI. The CDR3 DNA reads TGTGCCAGCAGTTACTCTAGCGGAGTCACAGATACGCAGTATTTT. It specifies CASSYSSGVTDTQYF.

This sequence joins TRBV30 and TRBJ2-7; possibly TRBD1 or TRBD2 for D (5 bases each). The ends were cut back, 8 bases at V and 2 bases at J, with 22 bases in the middle. The CDR3 runs 15 residues. Germline CDR1 is GTSNPN and CDR2 is SVGIG (reference sequence). The CDR3 DNA reads TGTGCCCTACTCTTGACCGGGACCTTTCCCTACGAGCAGTACTTC. This gives the protein CALLLTGTFPYEQYF.

The chain is built from TRBV6-1 and TRBJ1-3; D unresolved. V lost 4 bases and J 0 bases, leaving 10 bases between the germline ends. Germline V gives CDR1 MNHNS, CDR2 SASEGT. The CDR3 has 15 amino acids. CDR3: CASSVADLSGNTIYF. The CDR3 DNA follows: TGTGCCAGCAGTGTGGCAGACCTCTCTGGAAACACCATATATTTT.

This sequence joins TRBV5-1 and TRBJ2-1; the match to TRBD2 covers 13 bases. Germline CDR1 and CDR2: SGHRS and YFSETQ. This CDR3 comprises 15 residues. The V segment lost 4 bases and the J segment 8 bases; nucleotides outside the gene matches: 6. CDR3 sequence reads: CASSPEGLAGDEQFF. CDR3 DNA: TGCGCCAGCAGCCCGGAAGGACTAGCGGGAGATGAGCAGTTCTTC.

V usage is TRBV11-3 and J usage is TRBJ1-5, with D uncertain. Germline CDR1 and CDR2: SGHNT and YENEEA. This CDR3 has 16 residues. The V gene lost 3 bases and the J gene lost 2 bases, with 14 bases spanning the gap. CDR3 nucleotide sequence: TGTGCCAGCAGCTTGGGGTCAGACTCGGGCAATCAGCCCCAGCATTTT. Translated: CASSLGSDSGNQPQHF.

The V and J genes are TRBV5-1 and TRBJ2-7; TRBD1 matches 8 bases. The germline gives CDR1 SGHRS, CDR2 YFSETQ. With V trimmed by 3 bases and J by 5 bases, 16 bases remained unmatched. This CDR3 is built from 17 residues. The CDR3 is CASSWSRDRRFFDEQYF. The CDR3 DNA reads as TGCGCCAGCAGCTGGTCCCGGGACAGGCGTTTTTTCGACGAGCAGTACTTC.

This chain joins TRBV4-1 and TRBJ2-1; D remains unclear. The germline CDR1 and CDR2 sequences are MGHRA and YSYEKL. The CDR3 runs to 15 residues. Trimming removed 0 bases from V and 8 bases from J, with 14 bases in between. The CDR3: CASSQDHGVWDEQFF. The CDR3 DNA follows: TGCGCCAGCAGCCAAGATCATGGCGTTTGGGATGAGCAGTTCTTC.